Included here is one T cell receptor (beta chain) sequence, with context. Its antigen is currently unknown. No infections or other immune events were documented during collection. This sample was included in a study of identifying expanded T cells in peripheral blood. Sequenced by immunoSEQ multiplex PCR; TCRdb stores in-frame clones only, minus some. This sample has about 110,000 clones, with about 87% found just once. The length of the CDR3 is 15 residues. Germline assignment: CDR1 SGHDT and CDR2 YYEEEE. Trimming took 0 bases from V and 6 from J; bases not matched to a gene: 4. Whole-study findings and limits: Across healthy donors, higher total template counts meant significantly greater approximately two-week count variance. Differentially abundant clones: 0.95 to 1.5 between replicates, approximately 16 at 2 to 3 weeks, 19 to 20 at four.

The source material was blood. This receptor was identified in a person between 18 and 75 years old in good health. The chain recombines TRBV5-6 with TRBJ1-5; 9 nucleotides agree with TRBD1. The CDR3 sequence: CASSLGQGVGQPQHF. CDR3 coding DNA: TGTGCCAGCAGCTTGGGACAGGGGGTTGGTCAGCCCCAGCATTTT.